This is a list of T cell receptor beta chains from one sample in a study of long-term antiretroviral therapy in people with HIV. The method was immunoSEQ multiplex PCR; TCRdb's version includes in-frame clones alone and lacks a portion of them. The sample comprises tens of thousands of clones, 80% of which are singletons, and under 8.5% rests with the top ten. Sequencing was performed on unsorted PBMCs, taken 0.3 years after starting antiretroviral therapy. The receptor source for this set is a middle-aged man with HIV. The CDR3 runs from the conserved cysteine through the conserved F or W. Fields, in order: J gene, D gene, clone size, V gene, CDR3 DNA, CDR3 protein. A D gene is named only where the DNA matches it firmly. Size is omitted from some rows. Given values are once, few, many or a class for expanded clones.

TRBJ2-7 NA once TRBV18 TGTGCCAGCGGCCACAGTGGGAGCTCCTACGAGCAGTACTTC CASGHSGSSYEQYF
TRBJ2-7 TRBD1 NA TRBV5-1 TGCGCCAGCAGCTTGAGATCCGGGACAGGGGTCAAGGGGTACGAGCAGTACTTC CASSLRSGTGVKGYEQYF
TRBJ1-2 NA NA TRBV18 TGTGCCAGCTCACCAAGAATCGGGGACTTGGGCTACACCTTC CASSPRIGDLGYTF
TRBJ2-7 NA few TRBV6-1 TGTGCCAGCAGTGTTGTCAGAAGCTCCTACGAGCAGTACTTC CASSVVRSSYEQYF
TRBJ2-2 TRBD2 once TRBV11-2 TGTGCCAGCAGCTTAGATAGACTAGCGGCCAACACCGGGGAGCTGTTTTTT CASSLDRLAANTGELFF
TRBJ1-3 NA once TRBV7-9 TGTGCCAGCAGCTTCCGCCCAGGGTCTGGAAACACCATATATTTT CASSFRPGSGNTIYF
TRBJ2-7 TRBD1 NA TRBV5-1 TGCGCCAGCAGCCTGGGACAGGGCTACTACGAGCAGTACTTC CASSLGQGYYEQYF
TRBJ1-2 NA few TRBV30 TGTGCCTGGAGTGTAGGTCCTGGCTACACCTTC CAWSVGPGYTF
TRBJ2-2 TRBD2 NA TRBV4-3 TGCGCCAGCAGCCAAGATGATCGGGGGGGGCTGGGCACCGGGGAGCTGTTTTTT CASSQDDRGGLGTGELFF
TRBJ2-7 NA NA TRBV4-2 TGTGCCAGCAGCCAACAGGGGAGCTCCTACGAGCAGTACTTC CASSQQGSSYEQYF
TRBJ2-7 NA NA TRBV5-1 TGCGCCAGCAGCTTCGGGGGATACGAGCAGTACTTC CASSFGGYEQYF
TRBJ2-1 NA NA TRBV19 TGTGCCAGTAGTACCGTAGTGGGTGAGCAGTTCTTC CASSTVVGEQFF
TRBJ1-5 NA NA TRBV10-2 TGCGCCAGCAGTGATTGGGGGTTAGGGAATCAGCCCCAGCATTTT CASSDWGLGNQPQHF
TRBJ2-3 NA NA TRBV9 TGTGCCAGCAGCGTCCTTGGAACTCTAGATACGCAGTATTTT CASSVLGTLDTQYF
TRBJ1-5 NA NA TRBV19 TGTGCCAGTAGTCAAGATCCCTCCAATACCCAGCATTTT CASSQDPSNTQHF
TRBJ2-7 NA few TRBV19 TGTGCCAGTAGTATTCCCCCCTACGAGCAGTACTTC CASSIPPYEQYF
TRBJ1-2 TRBD1 once TRBV18 TGTGCCAGCTCACCCTTCACACCGGGACAGGGGGGCGGCTACACCTTC CASSPFTPGQGGGYTF
TRBJ1-1 NA NA TRBV4-3 TGCGCCAGCAGTTACACTGAGAACACTGAAGCTTTCTTT CASSYTENTEAFF
TRBJ1-4 NA NA TRBV7-9 TGTGCCAGCAGCTCTGGCGCAGGGTTGGGTGAAAAACTGTTTTTT CASSSGAGLGEKLFF
TRBJ2-3 TRBD1 NA TRBV11-2 TGTGCCAGCAGCTACCGCCGGGACAGGGGGGTGGATACGCAGTATTTT CASSYRRDRGVDTQYF
TRBJ1-2 TRBD1 NA TRBV29-1 TGCAGCGTTGGTTATAGGGACAGGGGGACTAACTATGGCTACACCTTC CSVGYRDRGTNYGYTF
TRBJ1-5 NA few TRBV5-5 TGTGCCAGCAGCGGGGACGGCTATAGCAATCAGCCCCAGCATTTT CASSGDGYSNQPQHF
TRBJ2-7 NA once TRBV27 TGTGCCAGCAGTTTGACAGGCACCTACGAGCAGTACTTC CASSLTGTYEQYF
TRBJ2-7 TRBD2 NA TRBV29-1 TGCAGCCCCTTAGCGGGAGGGAGGAACGAGCAGTACTTC CSPLAGGRNEQYF
TRBJ2-1 TRBD2 NA TRBV11-2 TGTGCCAGCAGCTTACAGACTAGCGGGTACAATGAGCAGTTCTTC CASSLQTSGYNEQFF
TRBJ2-2 TRBD2 NA TRBV7-9 TGTGCCAGCAGCCCCTGGGGAGGGACCGGGGAGCTGTTTTTT CASSPWGGTGELFF
TRBJ2-7 NA NA TRBV28 TGTGCCAGCACCCTTCGCGGCGGGGCGCAGGAGCAGTACTTC CASTLRGGAQEQYF
TRBJ2-7 NA few TRBV10-1 TGCGCCAGCAACGTACAGGTCTCCTACGAGCAGTACTTC CASNVQVSYEQYF
TRBJ1-2 NA NA TRBV29-1 TGCAGCGTCACTCGCAGGGGTAGCTATGGCTACACCTTC CSVTRRGSYGYTF
TRBJ1-1 NA NA TRBV29-1 TGCAGCGCTACCGTAAGCCATGAAGCTTTCTTT CSATVSHEAFF
TRBJ2-7 TRBD1 NA TRBV4-3 TGCGCCAGCAGCCAAGATCGGACAGGTTCCTACGAGCAGTACTTC CASSQDRTGSYEQYF
TRBJ1-1 NA once TRBV14 TGTGCCAGCAGACCCTATGGACAGATGAACACTGAAGCTTTCTTT CASRPYGQMNTEAFF
TRBJ1-1 NA NA TRBV4-3 TGCGCCAGCAGCCTCTCCAGGGTGAACACTGAAGCTTTCTTT CASSLSRVNTEAFF
TRBJ2-1 NA few TRBV21-1 TGTGCCAGCACGGACCCCAGAGAAGGTGTCAATGAGCAGTTCTTC CASTDPREGVNEQFF
TRBJ2-4 NA NA TRBV2 TGTGCCAGCAGTGGGGCCGACAGCCGGAACATTCAGTACTTC CASSGADSRNIQYF
TRBJ1-6 NA NA TRBV4-2 TGTGCCAGCAGCCAAGATTTGGACAGCTATTCACCCCTCCACTTT CASSQDLDSYSPLHF